Here is one T cell receptor beta chain with its context. Its antigen is undetermined. This entry is derived from a study of cytomegalovirus exposure and HLA in healthy donors. The overall study: Earlier work reported approximately 110 million unique TCR beta sequences from 150 million to 200 million T cells.

The PCR made use of 60 Vbeta and 13 Jbeta primers. Original processing notes: In a later analysis, the count reached tens of millions of unique TCR beta chains, with roughly 11 million shared. Clones were read by immunoSEQ multiplex PCR, and TCRdb kept only the in-frame ones, dropping some. V and J calls and clone size follow that table, whereas D and trimming were derived from the DNA. Of more than 65,000 clones listed, around 78% are singletons. This CDR3 is 12 amino acids long. Findings and limits, study-wide: Trimming of TCR beta V- and J-genes showed a link, identified in a later analysis, to a missense DCLRE1C variant.

Each donor was healthy, and each was a bone marrow donor. The sequence was collected from a man younger than 35 in good health and CMV-seropositive. The chain combines TRBV1 with TRBJ1-5. TRBV1 is reported as a pseudogene. The sequencing input was PBMCs. The CDR3 DNA reads as TGCACCAGCAGCCAAGATCGTCAGCCCCAGCATTTT. Protein sequence: CTSSQDRQPQHF.